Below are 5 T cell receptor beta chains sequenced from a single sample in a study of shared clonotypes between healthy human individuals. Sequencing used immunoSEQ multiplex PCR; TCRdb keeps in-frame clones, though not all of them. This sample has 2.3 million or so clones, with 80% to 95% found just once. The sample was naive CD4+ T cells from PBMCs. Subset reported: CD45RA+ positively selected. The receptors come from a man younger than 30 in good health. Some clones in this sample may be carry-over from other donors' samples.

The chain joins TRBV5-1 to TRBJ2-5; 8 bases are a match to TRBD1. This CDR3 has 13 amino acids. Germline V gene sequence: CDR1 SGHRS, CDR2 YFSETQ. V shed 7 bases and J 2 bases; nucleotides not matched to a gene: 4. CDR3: CASGWTGQETQYF. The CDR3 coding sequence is TGCGCCAGCGGTTGGACAGGGCAAGAGACCCAGTACTTC.

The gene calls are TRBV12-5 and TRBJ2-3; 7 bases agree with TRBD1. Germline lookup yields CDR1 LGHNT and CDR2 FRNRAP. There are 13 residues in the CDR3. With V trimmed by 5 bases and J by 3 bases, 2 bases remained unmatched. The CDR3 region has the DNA TGTGCTAGTGGTGACAGGGAGACAGATACGCAGTATTTT. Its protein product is CASGDRETDTQYF.

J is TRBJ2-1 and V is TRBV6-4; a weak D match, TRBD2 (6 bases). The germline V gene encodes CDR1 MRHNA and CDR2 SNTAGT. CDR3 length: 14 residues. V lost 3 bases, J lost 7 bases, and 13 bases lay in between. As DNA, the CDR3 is TGTGCCAGCAGTGAGGGTGACGGGAGTAATGAGCAGTTCTTC. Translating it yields CASSEGDGSNEQFF.

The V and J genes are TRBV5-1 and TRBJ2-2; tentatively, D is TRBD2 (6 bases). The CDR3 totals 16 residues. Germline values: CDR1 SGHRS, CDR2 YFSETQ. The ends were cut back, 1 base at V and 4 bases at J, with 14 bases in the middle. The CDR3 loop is CASSLIVGSGTGELFF. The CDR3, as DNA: TGCGCCAGCAGCTTGATCGTCGGGAGCGGCACCGGGGAGCTGTTTTTT.

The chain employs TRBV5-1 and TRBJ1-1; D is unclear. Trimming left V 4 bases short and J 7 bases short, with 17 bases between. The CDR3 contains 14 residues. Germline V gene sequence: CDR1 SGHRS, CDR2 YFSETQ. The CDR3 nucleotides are TGCGCCAGCAGCCTTGATCAGAGCTGGGGTGAAGCTTTCTTT. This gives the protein CASSLDQSWGEAFF.